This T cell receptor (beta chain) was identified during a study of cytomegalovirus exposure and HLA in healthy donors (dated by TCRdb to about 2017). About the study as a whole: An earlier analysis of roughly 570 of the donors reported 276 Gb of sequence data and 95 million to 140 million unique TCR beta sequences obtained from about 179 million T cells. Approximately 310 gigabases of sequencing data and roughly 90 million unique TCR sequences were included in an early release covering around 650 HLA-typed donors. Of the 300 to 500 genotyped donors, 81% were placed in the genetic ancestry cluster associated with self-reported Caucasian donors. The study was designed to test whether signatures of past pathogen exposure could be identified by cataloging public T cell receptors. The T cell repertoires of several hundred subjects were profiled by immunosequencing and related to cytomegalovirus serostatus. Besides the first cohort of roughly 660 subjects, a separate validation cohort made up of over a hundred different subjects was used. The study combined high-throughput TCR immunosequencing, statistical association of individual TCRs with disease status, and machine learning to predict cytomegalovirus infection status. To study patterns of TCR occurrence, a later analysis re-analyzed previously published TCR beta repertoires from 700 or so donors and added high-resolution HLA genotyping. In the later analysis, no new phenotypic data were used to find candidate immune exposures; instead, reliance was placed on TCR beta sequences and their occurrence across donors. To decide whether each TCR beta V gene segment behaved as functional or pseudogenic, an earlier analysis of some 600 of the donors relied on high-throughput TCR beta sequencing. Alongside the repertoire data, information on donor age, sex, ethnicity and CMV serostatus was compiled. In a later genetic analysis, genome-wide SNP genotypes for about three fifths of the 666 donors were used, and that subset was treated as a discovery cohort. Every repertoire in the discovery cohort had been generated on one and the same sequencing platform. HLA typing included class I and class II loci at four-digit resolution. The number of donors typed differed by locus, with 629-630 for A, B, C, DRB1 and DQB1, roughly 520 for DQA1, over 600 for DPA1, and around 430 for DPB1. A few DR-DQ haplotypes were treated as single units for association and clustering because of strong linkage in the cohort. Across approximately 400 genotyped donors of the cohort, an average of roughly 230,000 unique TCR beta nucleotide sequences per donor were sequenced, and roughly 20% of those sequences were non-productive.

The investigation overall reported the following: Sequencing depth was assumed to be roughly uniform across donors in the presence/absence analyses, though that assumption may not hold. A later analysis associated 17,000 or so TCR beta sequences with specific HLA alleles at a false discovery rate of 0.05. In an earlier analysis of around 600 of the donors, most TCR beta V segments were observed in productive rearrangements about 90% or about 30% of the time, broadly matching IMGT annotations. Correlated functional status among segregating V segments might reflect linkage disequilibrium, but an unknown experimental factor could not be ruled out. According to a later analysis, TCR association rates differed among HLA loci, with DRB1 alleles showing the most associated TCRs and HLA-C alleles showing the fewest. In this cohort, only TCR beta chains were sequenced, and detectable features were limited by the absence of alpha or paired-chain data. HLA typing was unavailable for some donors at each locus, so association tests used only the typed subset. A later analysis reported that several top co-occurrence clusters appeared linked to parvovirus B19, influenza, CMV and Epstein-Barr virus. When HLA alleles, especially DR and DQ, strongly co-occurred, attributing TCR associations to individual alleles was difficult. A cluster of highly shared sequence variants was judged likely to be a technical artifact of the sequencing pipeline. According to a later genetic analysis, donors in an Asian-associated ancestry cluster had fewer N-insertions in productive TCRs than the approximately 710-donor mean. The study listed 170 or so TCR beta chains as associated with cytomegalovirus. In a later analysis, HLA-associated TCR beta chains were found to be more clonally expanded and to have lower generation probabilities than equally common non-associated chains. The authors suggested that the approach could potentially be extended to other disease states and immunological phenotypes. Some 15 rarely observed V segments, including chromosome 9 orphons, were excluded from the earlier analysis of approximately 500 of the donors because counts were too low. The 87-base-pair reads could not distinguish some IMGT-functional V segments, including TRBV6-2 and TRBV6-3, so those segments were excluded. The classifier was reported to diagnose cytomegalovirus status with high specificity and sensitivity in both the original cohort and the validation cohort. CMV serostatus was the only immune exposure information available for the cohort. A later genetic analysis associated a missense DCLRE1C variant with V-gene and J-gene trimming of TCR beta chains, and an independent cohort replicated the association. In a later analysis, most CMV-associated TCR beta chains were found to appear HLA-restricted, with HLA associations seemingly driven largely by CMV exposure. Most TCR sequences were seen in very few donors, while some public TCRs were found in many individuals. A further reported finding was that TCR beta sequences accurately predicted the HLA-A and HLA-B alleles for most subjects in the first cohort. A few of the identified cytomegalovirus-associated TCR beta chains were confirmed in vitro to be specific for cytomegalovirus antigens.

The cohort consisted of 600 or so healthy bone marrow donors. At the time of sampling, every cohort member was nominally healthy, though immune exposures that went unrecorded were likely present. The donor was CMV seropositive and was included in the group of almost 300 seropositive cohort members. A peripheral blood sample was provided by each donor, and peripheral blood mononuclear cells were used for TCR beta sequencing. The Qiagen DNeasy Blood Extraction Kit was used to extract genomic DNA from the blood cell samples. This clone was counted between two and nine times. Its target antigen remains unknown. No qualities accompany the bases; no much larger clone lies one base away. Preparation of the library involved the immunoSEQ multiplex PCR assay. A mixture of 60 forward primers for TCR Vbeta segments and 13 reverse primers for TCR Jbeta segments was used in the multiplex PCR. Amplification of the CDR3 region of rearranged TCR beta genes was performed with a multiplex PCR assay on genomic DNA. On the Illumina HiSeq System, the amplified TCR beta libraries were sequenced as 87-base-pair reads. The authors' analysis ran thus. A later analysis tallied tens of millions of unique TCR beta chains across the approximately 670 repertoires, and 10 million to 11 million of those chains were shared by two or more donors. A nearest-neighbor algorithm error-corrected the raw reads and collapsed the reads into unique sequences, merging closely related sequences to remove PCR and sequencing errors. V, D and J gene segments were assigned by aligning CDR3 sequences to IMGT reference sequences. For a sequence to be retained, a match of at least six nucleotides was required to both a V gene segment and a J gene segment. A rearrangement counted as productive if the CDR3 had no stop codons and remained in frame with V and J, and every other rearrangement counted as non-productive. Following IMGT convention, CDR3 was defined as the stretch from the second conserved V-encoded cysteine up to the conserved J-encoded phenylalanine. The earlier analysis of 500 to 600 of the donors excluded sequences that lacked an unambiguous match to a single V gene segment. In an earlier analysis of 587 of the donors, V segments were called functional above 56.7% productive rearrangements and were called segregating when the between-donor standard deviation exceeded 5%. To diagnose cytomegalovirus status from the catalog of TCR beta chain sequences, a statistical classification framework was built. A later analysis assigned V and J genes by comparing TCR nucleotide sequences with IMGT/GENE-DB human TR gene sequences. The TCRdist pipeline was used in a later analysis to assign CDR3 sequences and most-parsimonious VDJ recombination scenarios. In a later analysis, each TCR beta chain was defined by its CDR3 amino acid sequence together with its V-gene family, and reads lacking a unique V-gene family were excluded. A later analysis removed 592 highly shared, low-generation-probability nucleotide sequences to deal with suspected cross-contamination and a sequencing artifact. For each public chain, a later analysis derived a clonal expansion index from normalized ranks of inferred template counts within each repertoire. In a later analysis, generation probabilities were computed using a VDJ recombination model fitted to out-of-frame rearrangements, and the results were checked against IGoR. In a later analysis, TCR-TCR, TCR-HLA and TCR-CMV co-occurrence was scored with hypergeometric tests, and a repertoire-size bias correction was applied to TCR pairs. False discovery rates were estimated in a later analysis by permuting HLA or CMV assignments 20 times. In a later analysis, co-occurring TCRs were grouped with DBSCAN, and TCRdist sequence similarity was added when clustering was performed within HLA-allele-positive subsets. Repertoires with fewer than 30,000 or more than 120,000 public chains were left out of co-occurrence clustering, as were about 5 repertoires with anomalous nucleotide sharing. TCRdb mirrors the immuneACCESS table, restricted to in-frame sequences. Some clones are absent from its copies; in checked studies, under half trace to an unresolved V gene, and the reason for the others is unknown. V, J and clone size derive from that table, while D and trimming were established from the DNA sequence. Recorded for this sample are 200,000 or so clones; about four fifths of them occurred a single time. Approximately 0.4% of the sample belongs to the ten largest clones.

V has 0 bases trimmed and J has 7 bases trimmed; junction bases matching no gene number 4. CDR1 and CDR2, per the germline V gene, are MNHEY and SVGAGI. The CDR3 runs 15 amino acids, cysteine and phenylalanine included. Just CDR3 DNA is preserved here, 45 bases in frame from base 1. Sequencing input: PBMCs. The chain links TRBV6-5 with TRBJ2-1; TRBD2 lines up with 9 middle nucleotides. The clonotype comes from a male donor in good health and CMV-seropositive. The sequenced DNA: TGTGCCAGCAGTTACTCCGGGACTAGCCTGAATGAGCAGTTCTTC. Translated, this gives CASSYSGTSLNEQFF.